The 13 T cell receptor beta chains listed next were all sequenced from one sample in a study of T cell responses to AZD1222 COVID-19 vaccine. TCRdb's copy holds only in-frame clones and misses some; the assay was immunoSEQ multiplex PCR. The sample contains about 120,000 clones, approximately 85% of which appear only once. Material: peripheral blood, obtained on day 0 of AZD1222 vaccination. Receptors originate from an adult in good health.

Only one count was recorded for this clone. The chain recombines TRBV9 with TRBJ2-1; either TRBD1 or TRBD2 may fit D (7 bases each). The germline V and J ends were trimmed by 3 bases and 10 bases, with 23 bases remaining between them. Germline CDR1 reads SGDLS; CDR2 reads YYNGEE. The CDR3 sequence is 16 residues long. The CDR3 bases are TGTGCCAGCAGCGCCCCTCCAGGGGGGGGACCGAGGGAGCAGTTCTTC. It is translated as CASSAPPGGGPREQFF.

The genes are TRBV7-9 and TRBJ2-1, with a weak D call TRBD1 (6 bases). This CDR3 is built from 13 residues. Trimming took off 8 bases at V and 7 bases at J, with 15 bases between the two ends. Germline loops: CDR1 SEHNR, CDR2 FQNEAQ (reference sequence). CDR3 region: CASSKNRENEQFF. For the CDR3, the DNA is TGTGCCAGCTCAAAAAACAGGGAGAATGAGCAGTTCTTC.

The chain employs TRBV20-1 and TRBJ2-3, with 10 bases that match TRBD2. J lost 1 base, V lost 3 bases, and 19 bases had no gene match. Germline CDR1 DFQATT, CDR2 SNEGSKA (reference sequence). This CDR3 is 20 amino acids long. CDR3 nucleotide sequence: TGCAGTGCTAGTGCCGGGACGGGGCTAGCGGGGGCGGCACGCACAGATACGCAGTATTTT. As protein: CSASAGTGLAGAARTDTQYF.

The gene calls are TRBV9 and TRBJ2-7; D uncertain. CDR3 size: 13 residues. The germline V gene has CDR1 SGDLS and CDR2 YYNGEE. The ends were cut back, 0 bases at V and 6 bases at J, with 10 bases in the middle. The CDR3 nucleotides are TGTGCCAGCAGCGTAGTGGGTAGTACCGAGCAGTACTTC. Translating it yields CASSVVGSTEQYF.

The rearrangement uses TRBV6-5 and TRBJ2-7; no definite D call. Germline V lookup: CDR1 MNHEY, CDR2 SVGAGI. This CDR3 has 14 amino acids. The germline V and J ends were trimmed by 2 bases and 3 bases, with 11 bases remaining between them. CDR3 nucleotide sequence: TGTGCCAGCAGTTACGACAATTCCGGCTACGAGCAGTACTTC. The encoded protein is CASSYDNSGYEQYF.

This rearrangement joins TRBV10-3 to TRBJ1-4, with 9 bases that match TRBD1. CDR1 ENHRY and CDR2 SYGVKD come from the germline V gene. This CDR3 is 15 amino acids long. J was trimmed by 7 bases and V by 3 bases; bases with no gene match: 6. This CDR3 is CAISEMDRGGEKLFF. The CDR3 coding sequence is TGTGCCATCAGTGAAATGGACAGGGGAGGTGAAAAACTGTTTTTT.

This clone was seen only a few times. J is TRBJ2-7 and V is TRBV21-1. TRBV21-1 is a pseudogene segment. The CDR3 length is 13 residues. The CDR3 sequence: CASSNPMPYEQYF. CDR3 DNA sequence: TGTGCCAGCAGCAACCCAATGCCCTACGAGCAGTACTTC.

The chain has TRBV2 and TRBJ1-1; D ambiguous. Trimming stripped 4 bases from V and 5 bases from J, with 11 bases between. The CDR3 has 13 amino acids. Germline CDR1 and CDR2: SNHLY and FYNNEI. The CDR3, as DNA: TGTGCCAGCAGTGGGAGGAGGGTGACTGAAGCTTTCTTT. Translating gives CASSGRRVTEAFF.

The V call is TRBV7-9, the J call TRBJ1-2; D gene uncertain. This CDR3 is built from 12 residues. V was shortened by 8 bases and J by 3 bases, with 10 bases between the two germline ends. Germline V gene sequence: CDR1 SEHNR, CDR2 FQNEAQ (reference sequence). CDR3 nucleotides: TGTGCCAGCGAAGGACCCTACTATGGCTACACCTTC. Residues: CASEGPYYGYTF.

This CDR3 is CASRHPGTSTDTQYF. Written as DNA, the CDR3 is TGTGCCAGCAGACATCCTGGGACTAGCACAGATACGCAGTATTTT. This chain joins TRBV7-9 and TRBJ2-3, with D possibly being TRBD2 (6 bases). CDR1 is SEHNR, CDR2 FQNEAQ, per germline (reference sequence). The V and J ends lost 6 bases and 0 bases respectively, with 13 bases between them. The length of the CDR3 is 15 residues.

The genes are TRBV5-4 and TRBJ1-4, with 9 bases matching TRBD1. V lost 6 bases and J lost 6; bases outside the gene matches: 12. The CDR3 is 16 residues long. Germline values: CDR1 SGHNT, CDR2 YYREEE (reference sequence). CDR3 sequence reads: CASTHTAGTGHEKLFF. For the CDR3, the DNA is TGTGCCAGCACCCATACTGCCGGGACAGGGCATGAAAAACTGTTTTTT.

The chain recombines TRBV5-1 with TRBJ1-2; D not certain. Germline V CDR1 and CDR2: SGHRS, YFSETQ. Trimming took off 6 bases at V and 2 bases at J, with 8 bases between the two ends. The CDR3 is made up of 12 amino acids. CDR3 in DNA: TGCGCCAGCACCGCGGGGAACTATGGCTACACCTTC. Protein sequence: CASTAGNYGYTF.

The chain links TRBV14 to TRBJ2-7; possibly TRBD1 for D (7 bases). Trimming shortened V by 4 bases and J by 4 bases, and 20 bases separated the two germline ends. CDR1 and CDR2 from the germline V gene are SGHDN and FVKESK. The CDR3 length is 16 residues. The CDR3 region has the DNA TGTGCCAGCAGCCGACTCAAAGGAGGGGGCGAGTACGAGCAGTACTTC. Protein: CASSRLKGGGEYEQYF.